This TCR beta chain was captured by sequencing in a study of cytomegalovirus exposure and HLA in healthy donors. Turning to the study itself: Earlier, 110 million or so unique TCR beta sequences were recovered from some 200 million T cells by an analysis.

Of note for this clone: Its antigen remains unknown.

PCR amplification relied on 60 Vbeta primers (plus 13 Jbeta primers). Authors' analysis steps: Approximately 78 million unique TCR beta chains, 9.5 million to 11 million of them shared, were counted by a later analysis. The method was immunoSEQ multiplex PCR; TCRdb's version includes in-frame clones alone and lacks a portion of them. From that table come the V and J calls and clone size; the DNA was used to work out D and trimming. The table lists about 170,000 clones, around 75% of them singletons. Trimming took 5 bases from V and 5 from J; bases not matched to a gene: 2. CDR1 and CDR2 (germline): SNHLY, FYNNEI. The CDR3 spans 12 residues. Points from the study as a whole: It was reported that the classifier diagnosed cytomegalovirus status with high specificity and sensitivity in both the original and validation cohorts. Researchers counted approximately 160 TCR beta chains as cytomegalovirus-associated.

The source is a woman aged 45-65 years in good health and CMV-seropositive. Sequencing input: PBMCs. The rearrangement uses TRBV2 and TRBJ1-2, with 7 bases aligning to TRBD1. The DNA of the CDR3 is TGTGCCAGCAGTAGGGGGCAATATGGCTACACCTTC. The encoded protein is CASSRGQYGYTF.